A selection of T cell receptor beta chains follows, all from one sample in a study of blood T cell repertoires in COVID-19. Data came from immunoSEQ multiplex PCR; TCRdb stores just in-frame clones and leaves some out. This table holds tens of thousands of clones, around 82% found once. The sample consisted of peripheral blood. These receptors came from a man aged 40-50 years with acute or convalescent COVID-19. Both conserved end residues are part of each CDR3. The order of the fields is J gene, V gene, D gene, CDR3 protein. A D gene is named only where the DNA matches it firmly.

j_gene: TRBJ1-2
v_gene: TRBV20-1
d_gene: .
CDR3aa: CSASGGQTYGYTF

j_gene: TRBJ2-5
v_gene: TRBV28
d_gene: .
CDR3aa: CASTPGGSGETQYF

j_gene: TRBJ2-7
v_gene: TRBV28
d_gene: .
CDR3aa: CASSPSRVGSSYEQYF

j_gene: TRBJ2-1
v_gene: TRBV13
d_gene: TRBD2
CDR3aa: CASSRTSGAYNEQFF

j_gene: TRBJ1-2
v_gene: TRBV15
d_gene: .
CDR3aa: CATSRPLGGYTF

j_gene: TRBJ1-5
v_gene: TRBV5-1
d_gene: .
CDR3aa: CASSLDWGNQPQHF

j_gene: TRBJ2-3
v_gene: TRBV21-1
d_gene: .
CDR3aa: CASSSRSGKSGTNFGTNLTQYF

j_gene: TRBJ2-2
v_gene: TRBV20-1
d_gene: .
CDR3aa: CSASYGGPAGELFF

j_gene: TRBJ2-5
v_gene: TRBV5-1
d_gene: .
CDR3aa: CASSLDWVTSSETQYF

j_gene: TRBJ2-7
v_gene: TRBV6-1
d_gene: .
CDR3aa: CASSEDRTEAYEQYF

j_gene: TRBJ1-2
v_gene: TRBV20-1
d_gene: .
CDR3aa: CTFRGAYGYTF

j_gene: TRBJ2-7
v_gene: TRBV5-1
d_gene: TRBD1
CDR3aa: CASETGLRWGDEQYF

j_gene: TRBJ2-3
v_gene: TRBV9
d_gene: TRBD2
CDR3aa: CASSVVGTSGGSSTDTQYF

j_gene: TRBJ1-1
v_gene: TRBV3-1/TRBV3-2
d_gene: .
CDR3aa: CASSQGANTEAFF

j_gene: TRBJ2-5
v_gene: TRBV4-3
d_gene: TRBD1
CDR3aa: CASSRGTGQETQYF

j_gene: TRBJ1-1
v_gene: TRBV6-6
d_gene: TRBD1
CDR3aa: CASNTGGAVTEAFF

j_gene: TRBJ2-7
v_gene: TRBV4-2
d_gene: .
CDR3aa: CASSQDTGDREQYF

j_gene: TRBJ2-2
v_gene: TRBV5-1
d_gene: .
CDR3aa: CASSLAPGTTNTGELFF

j_gene: TRBJ2-6
v_gene: TRBV6-5
d_gene: TRBD2
CDR3aa: CASSWSGGSGANVLTF

j_gene: TRBJ2-1
v_gene: TRBV9
d_gene: TRBD2
CDR3aa: CASSVSGGDYNEQFF

j_gene: TRBJ1-2
v_gene: TRBV5-4
d_gene: TRBD1
CDR3aa: CASSPNSLTGGRDYTF